This T cell receptor (beta chain) was sequenced during a study of blood T cells in healthy people across ages. Findings of the study overall: When one million T cells were used, diversity estimates were thought to be underestimates. Unsorted PBMCs prevented conclusive naive versus antigen-experienced comparison.

The CDR3 consists of 16 residues. Trimming removed 4 bases from V and 10 bases from J; junction bases left unmatched: 13. Germline V gene sequence: CDR1 SGHRS, CDR2 YFSETQ. PCR was performed a second time for about 7 to 12 cycles using a sample-barcoded 5' primer and a J-beta primer mix. TCRdb re-analysed the 5' RACE reads in MiXCR, keeping a single row per CDR3 protein. This sample has approximately 680,000 distinct CDR3 sequences; about 30% occur once, and the top ten carry approximately 15%. This clonotype was counted many times. Its antigen is currently unknown. This clonotype was sampled from a woman of 80 years or more in good health. The V call is TRBV5-1, the J call TRBJ1-6; 8 bases line up with TRBD1. The source material was blood. The DNA for the CDR3 is TGCGCCAGCAGCCCGGCGCCGGGACAGGTCGGGTCACCCCTCCACTTT. Its translation is CASSPAPGQVGSPLHF.